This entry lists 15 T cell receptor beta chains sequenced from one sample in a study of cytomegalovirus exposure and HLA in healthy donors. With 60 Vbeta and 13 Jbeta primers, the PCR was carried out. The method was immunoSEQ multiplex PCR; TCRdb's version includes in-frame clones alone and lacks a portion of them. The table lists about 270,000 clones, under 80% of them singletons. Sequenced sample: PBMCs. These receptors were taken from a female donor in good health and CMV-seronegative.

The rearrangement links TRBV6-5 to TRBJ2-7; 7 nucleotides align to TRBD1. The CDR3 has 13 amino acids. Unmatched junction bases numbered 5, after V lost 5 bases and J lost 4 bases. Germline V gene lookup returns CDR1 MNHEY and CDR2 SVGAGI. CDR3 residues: CASSPGTAYEQYF. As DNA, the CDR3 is TGTGCCAGCAGTCCCGGGACAGCTTACGAGCAGTACTTC.

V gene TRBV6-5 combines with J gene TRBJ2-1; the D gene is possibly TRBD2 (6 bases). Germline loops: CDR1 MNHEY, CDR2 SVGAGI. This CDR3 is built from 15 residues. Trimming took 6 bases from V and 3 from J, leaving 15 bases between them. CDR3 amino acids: CASRGVGGVYNEQFF. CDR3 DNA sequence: TGTGCCAGCAGAGGGGTAGGCGGGGTCTACAATGAGCAGTTCTTC.

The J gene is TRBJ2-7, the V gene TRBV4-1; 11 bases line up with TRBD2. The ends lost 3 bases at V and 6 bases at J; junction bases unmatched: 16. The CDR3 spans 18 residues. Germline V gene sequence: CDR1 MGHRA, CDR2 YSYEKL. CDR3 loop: CASSQETSGIWSFSEQYF. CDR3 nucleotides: TGCGCCAGCAGCCAGGAGACTAGCGGGATCTGGAGTTTCAGCGAGCAGTACTTC.

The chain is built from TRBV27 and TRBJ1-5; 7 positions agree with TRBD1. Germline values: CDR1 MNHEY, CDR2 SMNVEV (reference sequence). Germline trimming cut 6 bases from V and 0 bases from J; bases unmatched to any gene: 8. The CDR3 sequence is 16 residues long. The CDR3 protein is CASSLQGRHSNQPQHF. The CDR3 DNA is TGTGCCAGCAGCTTACAGGGGCGTCATAGCAATCAGCCCCAGCATTTT.

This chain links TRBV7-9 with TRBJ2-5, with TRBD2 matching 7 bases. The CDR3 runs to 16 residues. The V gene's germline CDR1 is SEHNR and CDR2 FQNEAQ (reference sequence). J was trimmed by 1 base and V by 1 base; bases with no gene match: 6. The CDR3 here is CASSLGDGGFQETQYF. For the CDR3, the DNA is TGTGCCAGCAGCTTAGGGGACGGGGGGTTCCAAGAGACCCAGTACTTC.

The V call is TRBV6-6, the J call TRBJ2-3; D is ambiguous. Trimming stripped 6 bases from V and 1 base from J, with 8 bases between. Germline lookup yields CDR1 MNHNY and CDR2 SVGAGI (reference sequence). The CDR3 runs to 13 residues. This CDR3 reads CASRETGTDTQYF. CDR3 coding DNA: TGTGCCAGCAGGGAGACCGGCACAGATACGCAGTATTTT.

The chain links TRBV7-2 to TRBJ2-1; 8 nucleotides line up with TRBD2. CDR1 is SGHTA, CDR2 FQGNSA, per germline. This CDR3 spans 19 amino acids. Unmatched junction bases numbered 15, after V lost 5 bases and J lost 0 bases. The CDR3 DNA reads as TGTGCCAGCAGCCCGGACCATTCTAGCGGGCGGAGCTCCTACAATGAGCAGTTCTTC. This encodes CASSPDHSSGRSSYNEQFF.

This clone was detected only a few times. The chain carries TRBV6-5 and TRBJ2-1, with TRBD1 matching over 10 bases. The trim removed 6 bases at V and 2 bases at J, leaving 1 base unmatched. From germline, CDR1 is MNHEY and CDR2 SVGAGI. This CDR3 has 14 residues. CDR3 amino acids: CASSGTGAYNEQFF. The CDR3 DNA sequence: TGTGCCAGCAGCGGGACAGGGGCCTACAATGAGCAGTTCTTC.

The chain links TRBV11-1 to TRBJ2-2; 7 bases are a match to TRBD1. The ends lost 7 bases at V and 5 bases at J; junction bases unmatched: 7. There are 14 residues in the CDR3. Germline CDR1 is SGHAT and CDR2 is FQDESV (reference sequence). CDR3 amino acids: CASTSQGITGELFF. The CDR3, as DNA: TGTGCCAGCACATCACAGGGGATTACCGGGGAGCTGTTTTTT.

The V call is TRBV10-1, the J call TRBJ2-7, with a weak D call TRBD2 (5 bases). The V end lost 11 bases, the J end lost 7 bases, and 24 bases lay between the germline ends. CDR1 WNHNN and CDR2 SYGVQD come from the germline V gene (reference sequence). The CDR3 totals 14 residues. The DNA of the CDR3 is TGCGCCGAATCTCCGGGGATACCCCGTCGGGAGCAGTACTTC. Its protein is CAESPGIPRREQYF.

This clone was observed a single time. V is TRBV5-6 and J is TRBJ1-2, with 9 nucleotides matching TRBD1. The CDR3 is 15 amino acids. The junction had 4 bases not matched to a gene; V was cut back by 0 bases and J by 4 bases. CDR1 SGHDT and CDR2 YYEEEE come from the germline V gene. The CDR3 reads CASSLGGQGAYGYTF. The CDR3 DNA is TGTGCCAGCAGCTTGGGGGGACAGGGAGCCTATGGCTACACCTTC.

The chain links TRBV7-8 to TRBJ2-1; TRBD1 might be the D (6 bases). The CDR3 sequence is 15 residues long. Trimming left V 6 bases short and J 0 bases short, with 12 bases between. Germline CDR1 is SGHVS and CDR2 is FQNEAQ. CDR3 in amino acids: CASRQTGHSYNEQFF. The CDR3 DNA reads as TGTGCCAGCAGACAGACAGGTCACTCCTACAATGAGCAGTTCTTC.

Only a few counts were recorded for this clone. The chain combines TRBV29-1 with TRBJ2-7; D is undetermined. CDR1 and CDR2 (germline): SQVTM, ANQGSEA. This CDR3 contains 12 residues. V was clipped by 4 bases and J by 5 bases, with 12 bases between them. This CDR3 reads CSVGLAQDEQYF. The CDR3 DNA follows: TGCAGCGTTGGACTCGCCCAAGACGAGCAGTACTTC.

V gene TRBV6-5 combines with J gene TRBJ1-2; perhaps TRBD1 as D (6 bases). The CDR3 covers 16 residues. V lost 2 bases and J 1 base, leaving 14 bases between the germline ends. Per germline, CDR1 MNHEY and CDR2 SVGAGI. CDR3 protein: CASSYRGTNYNYGYTF. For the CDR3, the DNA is TGTGCCAGCAGTTACCGTGGGACAAATTATAACTATGGCTACACCTTC.

Here the CDR3 DNA reads TGCGCCAGCAGCTCGTCCGGGACTGGCGGGGATGAGCAGTTCTTC. Its protein is CASSSSGTGGDEQFF. This sequence joins TRBV10-1 and TRBJ2-1; tentatively, D is TRBD2 (6 bases). Deletions cut 6 bases from V and 8 bases from J, with 20 bases between. Germline V gene sequence: CDR1 WNHNN, CDR2 SYGVQD (reference sequence). The length of the CDR3 is 15 residues.